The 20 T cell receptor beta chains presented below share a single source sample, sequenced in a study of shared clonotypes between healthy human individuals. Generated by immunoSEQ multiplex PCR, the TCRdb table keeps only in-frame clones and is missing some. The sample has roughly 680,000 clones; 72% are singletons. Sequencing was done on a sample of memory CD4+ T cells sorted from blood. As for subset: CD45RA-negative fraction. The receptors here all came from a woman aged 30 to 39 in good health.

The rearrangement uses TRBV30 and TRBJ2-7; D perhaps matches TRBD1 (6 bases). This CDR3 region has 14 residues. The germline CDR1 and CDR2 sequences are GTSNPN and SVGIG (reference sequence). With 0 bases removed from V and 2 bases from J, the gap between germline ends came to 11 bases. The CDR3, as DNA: TGTGCCTGGAGTGTACAGGGCAGCACCTACGAGCAGTACTTC. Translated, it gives CAWSVQGSTYEQYF.

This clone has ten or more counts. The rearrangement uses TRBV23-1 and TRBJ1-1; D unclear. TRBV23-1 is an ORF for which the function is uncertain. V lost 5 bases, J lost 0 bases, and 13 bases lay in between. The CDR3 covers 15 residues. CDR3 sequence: CASSSITPLNTEAFF. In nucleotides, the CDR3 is TGCGCCAGCAGTTCCATAACTCCCTTGAACACTGAAGCTTTCTTT.

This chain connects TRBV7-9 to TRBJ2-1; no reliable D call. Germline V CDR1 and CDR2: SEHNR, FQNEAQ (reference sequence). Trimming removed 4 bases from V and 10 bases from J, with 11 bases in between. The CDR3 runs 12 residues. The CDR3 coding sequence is TGTGCCAGCAGCTATCGAGACCACGAGCAGTTCTTC. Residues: CASSYRDHEQFF.

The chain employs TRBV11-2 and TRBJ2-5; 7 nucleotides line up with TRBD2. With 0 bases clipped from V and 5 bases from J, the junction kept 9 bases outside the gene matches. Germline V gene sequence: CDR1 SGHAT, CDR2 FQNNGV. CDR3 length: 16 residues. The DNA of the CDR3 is TGTGCCAGCAGCTTAGATTACGGGAGGTACCGGGAGACCCAGTACTTC. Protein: CASSLDYGRYRETQYF.

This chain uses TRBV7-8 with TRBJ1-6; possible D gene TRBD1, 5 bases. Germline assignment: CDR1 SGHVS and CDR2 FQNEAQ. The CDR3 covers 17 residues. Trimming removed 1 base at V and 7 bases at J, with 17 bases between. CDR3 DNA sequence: TGTGCCAGCAGCTTAGTGCGGGGAAGGGGCTGGAATTCACCCCTCCACTTT. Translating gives CASSLVRGRGWNSPLHF.

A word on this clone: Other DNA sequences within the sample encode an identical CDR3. The chain's CDR3 is CASSPGQSNQPQHF. CDR3 sequence (DNA): TGTGCCAGCTCACCGGGACAGAGCAATCAGCCCCAGCATTTT. The chain employs TRBV18 and TRBJ1-5; 7 nucleotides align to TRBD1. The CDR3 contains 14 residues. V lost 3 bases and J lost 1; bases outside the gene matches: 0. Germline CDR1 KGHSH, CDR2 LQKENI. Together with reference TRBV18 and TRBJ1-5, the CDR3 gives the full variable domain: NAGVMQNPRHLVRRRGQEARLRCSPMKGHSHVYWYRQLPEEGLKFMVYLQKENIIDESGMPKERFSAEFPKEGPSILRIQQVVRGDSAAYFCASSPGQSNQPQHFGDGTRLSIL.

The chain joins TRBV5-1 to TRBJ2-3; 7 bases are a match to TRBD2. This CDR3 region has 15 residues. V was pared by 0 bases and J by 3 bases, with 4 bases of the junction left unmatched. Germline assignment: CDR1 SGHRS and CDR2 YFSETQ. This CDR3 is CASSLVAGETDTQYF. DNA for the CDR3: TGCGCCAGCAGCTTGGTTGCGGGAGAAACAGATACGCAGTATTTT.

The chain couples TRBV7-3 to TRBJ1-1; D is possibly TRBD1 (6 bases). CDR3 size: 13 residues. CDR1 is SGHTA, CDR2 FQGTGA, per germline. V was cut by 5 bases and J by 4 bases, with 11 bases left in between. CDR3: CASSQQGITEAFF. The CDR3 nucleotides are TGTGCCAGCAGCCAACAGGGTATCACTGAAGCTTTCTTT.

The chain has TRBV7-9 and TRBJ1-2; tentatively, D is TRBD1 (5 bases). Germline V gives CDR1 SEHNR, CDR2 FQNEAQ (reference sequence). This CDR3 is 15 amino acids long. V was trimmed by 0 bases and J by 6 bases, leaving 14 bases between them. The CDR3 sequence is CASSLATRQTHGYTF. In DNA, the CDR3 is TGTGCCAGCAGCTTAGCAACCAGACAGACCCATGGCTACACCTTC.

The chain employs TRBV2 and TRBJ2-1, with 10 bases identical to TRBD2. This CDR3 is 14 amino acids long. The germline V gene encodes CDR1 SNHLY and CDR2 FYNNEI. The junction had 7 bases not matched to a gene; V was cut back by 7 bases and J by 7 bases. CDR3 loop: CASKWSSGSNEQFF. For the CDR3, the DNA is TGTGCCAGCAAGTGGTCTAGCGGGAGTAATGAGCAGTTCTTC.

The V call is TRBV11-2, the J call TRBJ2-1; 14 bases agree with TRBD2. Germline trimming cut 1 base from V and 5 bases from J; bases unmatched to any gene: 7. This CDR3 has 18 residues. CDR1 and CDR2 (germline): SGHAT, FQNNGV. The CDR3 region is CASSLVGTSGSYNNEQFF. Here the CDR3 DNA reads TGTGCCAGCAGCTTAGTAGGGACTAGCGGGAGTTACAACAATGAGCAGTTCTTC.

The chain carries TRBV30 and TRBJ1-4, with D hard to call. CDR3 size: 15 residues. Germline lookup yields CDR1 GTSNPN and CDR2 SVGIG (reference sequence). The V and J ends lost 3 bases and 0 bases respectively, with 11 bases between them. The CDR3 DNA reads TGTGCCTGGAGGGGCGGTATATCAACTAATGAAAAACTGTTTTTT. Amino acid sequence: CAWRGGISTNEKLFF.

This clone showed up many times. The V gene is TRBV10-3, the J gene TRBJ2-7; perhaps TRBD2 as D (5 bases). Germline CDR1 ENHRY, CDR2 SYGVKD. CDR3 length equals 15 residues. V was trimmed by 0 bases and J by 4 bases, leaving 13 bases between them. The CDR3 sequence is CAISESTSGKYEQYF. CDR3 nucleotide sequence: TGTGCCATCAGTGAGTCAACTAGTGGGAAATACGAGCAGTACTTC.

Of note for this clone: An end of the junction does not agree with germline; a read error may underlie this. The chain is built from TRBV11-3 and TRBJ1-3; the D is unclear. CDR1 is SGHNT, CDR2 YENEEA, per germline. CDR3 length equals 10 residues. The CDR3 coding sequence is TGTGCCAGCAGCGGAGAGTTGCGTAATTTT. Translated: CASSGELRNF. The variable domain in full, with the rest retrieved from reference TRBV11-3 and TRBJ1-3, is EAGVVQSPRYKIIEKKQPVAFWCNPISGHNTLYWYLQNLGQGPELLIRYENEEAVDDSQLPKDRFSAERLKGVDSTLKIQPAELGDSAVYLCASSGELRNFGEGSWLTVV.

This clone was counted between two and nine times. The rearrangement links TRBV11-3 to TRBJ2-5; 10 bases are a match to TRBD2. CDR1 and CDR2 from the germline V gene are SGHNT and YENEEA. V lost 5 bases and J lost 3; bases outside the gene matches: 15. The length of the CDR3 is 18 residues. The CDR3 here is CASSPAGAGGPAEETQYF. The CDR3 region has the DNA TGTGCCAGCAGCCCAGCAGGAGCGGGAGGGCCGGCTGAAGAGACCCAGTACTTC. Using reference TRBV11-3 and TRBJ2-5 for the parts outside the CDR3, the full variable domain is EAGVVQSPRYKIIEKKQPVAFWCNPISGHNTLYWYLQNLGQGPELLIRYENEEAVDDSQLPKDRFSAERLKGVDSTLKIQPAELGDSAVYLCASSPAGAGGPAEETQYFGPGTRLLVL.

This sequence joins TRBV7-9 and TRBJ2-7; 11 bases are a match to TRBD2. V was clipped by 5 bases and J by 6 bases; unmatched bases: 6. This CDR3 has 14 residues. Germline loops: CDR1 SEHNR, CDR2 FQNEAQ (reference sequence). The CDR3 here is CASSQLAGDGEQYF. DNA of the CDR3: TGTGCCAGCAGCCAACTAGCGGGAGACGGCGAGCAGTACTTC.

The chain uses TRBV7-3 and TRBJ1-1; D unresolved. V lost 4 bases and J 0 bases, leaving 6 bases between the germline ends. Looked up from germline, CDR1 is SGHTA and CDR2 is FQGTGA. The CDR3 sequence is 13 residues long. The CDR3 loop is CASSWDMNTEAFF. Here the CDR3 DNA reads TGTGCCAGCAGCTGGGATATGAACACTGAAGCTTTCTTT.

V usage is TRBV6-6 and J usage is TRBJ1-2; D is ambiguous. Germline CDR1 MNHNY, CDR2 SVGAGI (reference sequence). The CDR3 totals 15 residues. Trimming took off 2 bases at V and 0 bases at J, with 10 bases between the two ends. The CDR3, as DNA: TGTGCCAGCAGTTACCTCGGCGGCTCTAACTATGGCTACACCTTC. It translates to CASSYLGGSNYGYTF.

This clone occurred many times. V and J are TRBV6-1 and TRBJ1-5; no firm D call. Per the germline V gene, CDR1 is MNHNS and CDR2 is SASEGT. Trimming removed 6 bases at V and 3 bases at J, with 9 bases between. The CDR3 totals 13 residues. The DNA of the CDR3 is TGTGCCAGCAGGGAGGCGCCCAATCAGCCCCAGCATTTT. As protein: CASREAPNQPQHF.

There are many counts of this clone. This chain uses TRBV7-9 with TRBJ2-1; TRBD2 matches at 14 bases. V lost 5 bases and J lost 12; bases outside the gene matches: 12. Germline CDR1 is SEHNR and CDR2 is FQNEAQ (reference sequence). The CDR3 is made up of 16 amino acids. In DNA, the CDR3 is TGTGCCAGCAGCCCCTCGGGACTAGCGGGAGTAGGGATGCAGTTCTTC. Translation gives CASSPSGLAGVGMQFF.